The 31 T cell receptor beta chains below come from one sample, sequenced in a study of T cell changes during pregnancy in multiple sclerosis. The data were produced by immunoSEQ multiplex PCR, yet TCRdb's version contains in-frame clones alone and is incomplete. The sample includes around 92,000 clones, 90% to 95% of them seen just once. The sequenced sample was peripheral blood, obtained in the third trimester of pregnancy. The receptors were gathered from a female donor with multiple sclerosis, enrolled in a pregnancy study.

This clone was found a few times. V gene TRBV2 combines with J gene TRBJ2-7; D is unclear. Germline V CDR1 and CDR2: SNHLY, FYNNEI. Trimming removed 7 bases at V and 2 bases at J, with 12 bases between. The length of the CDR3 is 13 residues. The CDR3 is CASNPRRTYEQYF. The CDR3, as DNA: TGTGCCAGCAATCCTAGACGGACCTACGAGCAGTACTTC.

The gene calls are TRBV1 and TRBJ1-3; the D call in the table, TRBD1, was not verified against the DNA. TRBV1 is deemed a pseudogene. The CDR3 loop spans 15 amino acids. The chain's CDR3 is CTSSRAGQGGYTIYF. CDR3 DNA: TGCACCAGCAGCCGAGCTGGACAGGGGGGATACACCATATATTTT.

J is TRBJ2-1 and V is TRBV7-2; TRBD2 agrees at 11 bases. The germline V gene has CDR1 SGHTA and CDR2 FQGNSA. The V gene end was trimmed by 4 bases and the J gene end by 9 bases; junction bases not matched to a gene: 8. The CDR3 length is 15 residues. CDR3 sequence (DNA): TGTGCCAGCAGCTCAACTAGCGGGAGTGTAAGTGAGCAGTTCTTC. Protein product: CASSSTSGSVSEQFF.

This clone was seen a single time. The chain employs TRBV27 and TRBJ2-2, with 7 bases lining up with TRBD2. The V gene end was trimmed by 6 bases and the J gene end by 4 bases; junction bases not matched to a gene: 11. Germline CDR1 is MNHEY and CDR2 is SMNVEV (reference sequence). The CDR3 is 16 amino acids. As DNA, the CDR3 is TGTGCCAGCAGCAAGCGGGAAGGTTTAGGCACCGGGGAGCTGTTTTTT. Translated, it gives CASSKREGLGTGELFF.

In DNA form, the CDR3 reads TGTGCCAGCAGGCCCCGAGTGGGGGGGAGCTCCTACGAGCAGTACTTC. Translation gives CASRPRVGGSSYEQYF. This rearrangement joins TRBV28 to TRBJ2-7, with TRBD2 matching over 7 bases. The CDR3 covers 16 residues. Germline CDR1 is MDHEN and CDR2 is SYDVKM. V shed 6 bases and J 0 bases; nucleotides not matched to a gene: 11.

The DNA of the CDR3 is TGTGCCAGCAGCTCCACATTCAATAATTCACCCCTCCACTTT. Residues: CASSSTFNNSPLHF. The chain links TRBV7-2 to TRBJ1-6; D not resolved. V was pared by 4 bases and J by 5 bases, with 9 bases between. Germline values: CDR1 SGHTA, CDR2 FQGNSA. The CDR3 loop spans 14 amino acids. The complete variable domain, with remaining parts taken from reference TRBV7-2 and TRBJ1-6, reads GAGVSQSPSNKVTEKGKDVELRCDPISGHTALYWYRQSLGQGLEFLIYFQGNSAPDKSGLPSDRFSAERTGGSVSTLTIQRTQQEDSAVYLCASSSTFNNSPLHFGNGTRLTVT.

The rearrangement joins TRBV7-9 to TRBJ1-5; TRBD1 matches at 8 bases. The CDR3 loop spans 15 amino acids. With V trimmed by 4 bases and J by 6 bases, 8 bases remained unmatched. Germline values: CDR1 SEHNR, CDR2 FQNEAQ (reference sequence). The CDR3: CASSSGTGVSQPQHF. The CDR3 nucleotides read TGTGCCAGCAGCTCCGGGACAGGTGTCTCTCAGCCCCAGCATTTT.

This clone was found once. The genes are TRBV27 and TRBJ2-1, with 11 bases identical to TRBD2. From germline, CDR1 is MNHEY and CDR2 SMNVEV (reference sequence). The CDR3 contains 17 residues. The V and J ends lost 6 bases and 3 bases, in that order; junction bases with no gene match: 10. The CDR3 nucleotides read TGTGCCAGCAGCCGCTCCGACGGGACTAGCGGCTACAATGAGCAGTTCTTC. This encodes CASSRSDGTSGYNEQFF.

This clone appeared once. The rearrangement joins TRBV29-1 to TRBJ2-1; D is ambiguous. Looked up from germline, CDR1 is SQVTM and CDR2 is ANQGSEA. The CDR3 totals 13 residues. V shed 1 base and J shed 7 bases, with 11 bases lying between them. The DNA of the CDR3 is TGCAGCGTTGAAGGCACTCCTCGAAATGAGCAGTTCTTC. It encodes CSVEGTPRNEQFF.

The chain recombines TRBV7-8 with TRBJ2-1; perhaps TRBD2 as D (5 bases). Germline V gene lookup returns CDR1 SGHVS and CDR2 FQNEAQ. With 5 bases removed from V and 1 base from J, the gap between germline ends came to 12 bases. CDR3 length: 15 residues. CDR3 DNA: TGTGCCAGCAGCCTCAGGCGGACTTCCTACAATGAGCAGTTCTTC. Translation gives CASSLRRTSYNEQFF.

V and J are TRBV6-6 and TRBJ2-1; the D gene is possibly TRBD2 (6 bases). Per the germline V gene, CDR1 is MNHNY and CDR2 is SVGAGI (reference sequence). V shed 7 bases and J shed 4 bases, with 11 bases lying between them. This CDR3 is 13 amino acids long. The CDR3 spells CASTGRAYNEQFF. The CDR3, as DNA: TGTGCCAGCACCGGGAGAGCATACAATGAGCAGTTCTTC.

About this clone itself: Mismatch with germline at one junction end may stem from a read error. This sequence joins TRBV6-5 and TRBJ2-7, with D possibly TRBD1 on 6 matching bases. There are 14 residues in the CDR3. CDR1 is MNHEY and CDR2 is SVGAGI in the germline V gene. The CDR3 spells CAGSYGTVQGEQYF. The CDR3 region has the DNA TGTGCCGGCAGTTACGGGACGGTACAGGGCGAGCAGTACTTC.

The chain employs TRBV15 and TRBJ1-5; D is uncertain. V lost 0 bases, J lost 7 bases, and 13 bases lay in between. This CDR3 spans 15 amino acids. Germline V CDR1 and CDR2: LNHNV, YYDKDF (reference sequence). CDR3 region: CATSRDRGLSQPQHF. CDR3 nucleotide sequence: TGTGCCACCAGCAGAGATCGAGGTCTCAGCCAGCCCCAGCATTTT.

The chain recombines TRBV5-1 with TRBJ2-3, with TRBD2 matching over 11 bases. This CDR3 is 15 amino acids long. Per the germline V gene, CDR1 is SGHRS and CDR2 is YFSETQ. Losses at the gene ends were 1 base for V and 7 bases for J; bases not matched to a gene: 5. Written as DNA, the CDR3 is TGCGCCAGCAGCTTGACTAGCGGGAGTGGTCATACGCAGTATTTT. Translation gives CASSLTSGSGHTQYF.

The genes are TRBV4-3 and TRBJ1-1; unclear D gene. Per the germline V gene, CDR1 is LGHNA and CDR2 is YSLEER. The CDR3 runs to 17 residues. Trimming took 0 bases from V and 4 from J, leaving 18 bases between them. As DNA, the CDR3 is TGCGCCAGCAGCCAAGAGCCCAACCCCTTCTTCGGCACTGAAGCTTTCTTT. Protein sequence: CASSQEPNPFFGTEAFF.

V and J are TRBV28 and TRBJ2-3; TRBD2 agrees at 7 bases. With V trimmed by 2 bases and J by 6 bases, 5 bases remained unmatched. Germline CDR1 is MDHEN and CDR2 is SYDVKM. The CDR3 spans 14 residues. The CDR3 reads CASSLGGRGDTQYF. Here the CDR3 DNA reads TGTGCCAGCAGTTTAGGCGGGAGAGGGGATACGCAGTATTTT.

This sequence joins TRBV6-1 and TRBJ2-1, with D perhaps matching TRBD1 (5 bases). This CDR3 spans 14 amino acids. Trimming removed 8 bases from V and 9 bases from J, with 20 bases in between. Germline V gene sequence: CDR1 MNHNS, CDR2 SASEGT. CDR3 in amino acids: CASGLMVREGEQFF. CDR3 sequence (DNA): TGTGCCAGCGGCCTTATGGTCAGGGAAGGTGAGCAGTTCTTC.

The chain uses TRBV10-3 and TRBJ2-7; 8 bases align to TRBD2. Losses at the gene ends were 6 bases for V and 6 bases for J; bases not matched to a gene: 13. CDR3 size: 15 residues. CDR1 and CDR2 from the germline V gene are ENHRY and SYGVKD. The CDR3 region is CAIRGIAGKSLEQYF. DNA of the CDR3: TGTGCCATCAGGGGTATAGCGGGAAAAAGTCTCGAGCAGTACTTC.

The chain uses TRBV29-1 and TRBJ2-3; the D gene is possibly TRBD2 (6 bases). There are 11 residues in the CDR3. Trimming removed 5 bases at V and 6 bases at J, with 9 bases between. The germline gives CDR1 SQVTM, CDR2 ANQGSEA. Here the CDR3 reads CSVRRGDTQYF. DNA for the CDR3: TGCAGCGTTCGACGGGGGGATACGCAGTATTTT.

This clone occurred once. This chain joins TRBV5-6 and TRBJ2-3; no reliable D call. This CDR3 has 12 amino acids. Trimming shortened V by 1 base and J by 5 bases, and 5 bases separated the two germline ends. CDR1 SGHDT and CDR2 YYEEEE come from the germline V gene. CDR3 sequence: CASSLTVDTQYF. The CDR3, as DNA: TGTGCCAGCAGCTTGACGGTAGATACGCAGTATTTT.

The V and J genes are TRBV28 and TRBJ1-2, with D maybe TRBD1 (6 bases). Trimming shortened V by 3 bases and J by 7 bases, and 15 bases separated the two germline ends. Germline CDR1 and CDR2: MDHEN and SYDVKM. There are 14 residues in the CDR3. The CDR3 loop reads CASSLSGAGGGYTF. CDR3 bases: TGTGCCAGCAGTTTGTCAGGGGCGGGGGGTGGCTACACCTTC.

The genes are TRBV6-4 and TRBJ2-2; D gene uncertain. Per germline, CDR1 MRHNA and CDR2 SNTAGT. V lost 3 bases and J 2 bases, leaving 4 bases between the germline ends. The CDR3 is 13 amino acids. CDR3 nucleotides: TGTGCCAGCAGTGAGACAAACACCGGGGAGCTGTTTTTT. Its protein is CASSETNTGELFF.

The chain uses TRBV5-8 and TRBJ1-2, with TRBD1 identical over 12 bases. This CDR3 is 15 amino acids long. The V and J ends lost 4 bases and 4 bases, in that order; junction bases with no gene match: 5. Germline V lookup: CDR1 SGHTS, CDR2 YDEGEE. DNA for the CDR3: TGTGCCAGCAGCCGACGGGACAGGGGGCCCTATGGCTACACCTTC. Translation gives CASSRRDRGPYGYTF.

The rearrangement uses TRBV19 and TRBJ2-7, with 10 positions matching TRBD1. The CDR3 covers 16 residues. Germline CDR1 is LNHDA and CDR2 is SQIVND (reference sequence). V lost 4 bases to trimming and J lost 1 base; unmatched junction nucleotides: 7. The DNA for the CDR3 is TGTGCCAGTAGTAGGCCGGGACAGGGGATGTCCTACGAGCAGTACTTC. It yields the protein CASSRPGQGMSYEQYF.

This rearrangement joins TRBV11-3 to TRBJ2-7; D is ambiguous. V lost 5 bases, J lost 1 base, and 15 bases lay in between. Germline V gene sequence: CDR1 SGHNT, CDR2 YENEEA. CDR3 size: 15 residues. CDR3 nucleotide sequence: TGTGCCAGCAGCCTCGTCCGTGCAGGTTCCTACGAGCAGTACTTC. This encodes CASSLVRAGSYEQYF.

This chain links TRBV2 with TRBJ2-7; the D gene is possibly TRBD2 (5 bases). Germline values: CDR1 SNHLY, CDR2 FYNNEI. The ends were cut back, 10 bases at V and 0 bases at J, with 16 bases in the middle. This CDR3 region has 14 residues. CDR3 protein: CATSEERRSYEQYF. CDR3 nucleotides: TGTGCCACCTCGGAGGAGCGCCGCTCCTACGAGCAGTACTTC.

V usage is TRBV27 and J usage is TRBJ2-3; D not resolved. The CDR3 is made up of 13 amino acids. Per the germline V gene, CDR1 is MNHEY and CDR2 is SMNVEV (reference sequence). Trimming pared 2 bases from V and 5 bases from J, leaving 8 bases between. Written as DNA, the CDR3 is TGTGCCAGCAGTTTAAACCGCGGAGATACGCAGTATTTT. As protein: CASSLNRGDTQYF.

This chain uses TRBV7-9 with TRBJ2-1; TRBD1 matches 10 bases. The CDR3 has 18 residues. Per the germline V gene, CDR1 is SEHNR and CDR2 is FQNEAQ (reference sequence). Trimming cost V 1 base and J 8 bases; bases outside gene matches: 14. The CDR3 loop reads CASSLGTLDRGRMDEQFF. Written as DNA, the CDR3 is TGTGCCAGCAGCTTAGGAACCCTAGACAGGGGGCGCATGGATGAGCAGTTCTTC.

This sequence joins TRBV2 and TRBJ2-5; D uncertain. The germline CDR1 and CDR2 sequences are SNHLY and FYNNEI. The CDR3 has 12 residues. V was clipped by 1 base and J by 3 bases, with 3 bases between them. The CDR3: CASSEVKETQYF. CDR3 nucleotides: TGTGCCAGCAGTGAAGTTAAAGAGACCCAGTACTTC.

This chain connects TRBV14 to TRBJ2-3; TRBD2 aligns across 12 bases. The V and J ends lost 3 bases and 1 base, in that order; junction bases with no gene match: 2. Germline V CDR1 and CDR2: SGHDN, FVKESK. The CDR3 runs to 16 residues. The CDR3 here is CASSHGLAGRTDTQYF. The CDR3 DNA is TGTGCCAGCAGCCACGGACTAGCGGGGCGCACAGATACGCAGTATTTT.

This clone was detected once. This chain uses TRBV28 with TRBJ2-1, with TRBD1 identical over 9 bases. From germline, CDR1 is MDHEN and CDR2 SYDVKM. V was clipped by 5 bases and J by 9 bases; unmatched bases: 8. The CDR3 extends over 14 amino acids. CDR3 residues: CASSGDRAWGEQFF. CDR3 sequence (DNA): TGTGCCAGCAGTGGGGACAGGGCTTGGGGTGAGCAGTTCTTC. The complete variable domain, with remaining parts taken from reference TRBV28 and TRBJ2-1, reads DVKVTQSSRYLVKRTGEKVFLECVQDMDHENMFWYRQDPGLGLRLIYFSYDVKMKEKGDIPEGYSVSREKKERFSLILESASTNQTSMYLCASSGDRAWGEQFFGPGTRLTVL.